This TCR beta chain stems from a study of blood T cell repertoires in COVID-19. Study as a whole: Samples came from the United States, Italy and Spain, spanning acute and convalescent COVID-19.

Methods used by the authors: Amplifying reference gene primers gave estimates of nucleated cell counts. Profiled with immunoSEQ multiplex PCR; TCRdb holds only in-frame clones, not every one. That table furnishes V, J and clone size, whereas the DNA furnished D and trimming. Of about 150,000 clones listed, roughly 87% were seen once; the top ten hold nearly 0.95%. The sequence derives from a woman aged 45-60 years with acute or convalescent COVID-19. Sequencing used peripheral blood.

CDR3 nucleotides: TGCAGCGTTGAGATCCGGAGCGAGCAGTACTTC. Encoded protein: CSVEIRSEQYF. The rearrangement links TRBV29-1 to TRBJ2-7; D gene unclear. V lost 3 bases and J 6 bases, leaving 9 bases between the germline ends. The CDR3 totals 11 residues. Germline CDR1 is SQVTM and CDR2 is ANQGSEA.